The next 2 T cell receptor beta chains were all read from a single sample in a study of T-cell reconstitution after alpha-beta-depleted transplantation in children. The authors prepared the TCRbeta library with unique molecular identifiers. TCRdb re-derived calls from the PCR reads in MiXCR, one entry per CDR3 protein. This sample has 70,000 to 95,000 distinct CDR3 sequences, with less than 15% found just once. The starting material was PBMCs from the stem cell graft donor, obtained from the stem cell graft. These receptors came from a human donor who donated a stem cell graft to a child with inherited bone marrow failure.

There are many counts of this clonotype. V is TRBV20-1 and J is TRBJ2-1; 9 nucleotides agree with TRBD2. In germline, CDR1 is DFQATT, CDR2 SNEGSKA (reference sequence). V lost 1 base, J lost 5 bases, and 6 bases stayed unmatched. This CDR3 has 15 amino acids. CDR3 nucleotides: TGCAGTGCTAGAGTTCCCAGCGGGGGGAACAATGAGCAGTTCTTC. Translating gives CSARVPSGGNNEQFF.

At least ten counts were recorded for this clonotype. The chain couples TRBV7-2 to TRBJ1-5; D perhaps matches TRBD1 (5 bases). Between the trimmed V and J ends, which lost 1 base and 6 bases, there was a span of 10 bases. Germline V gene sequence: CDR1 SGHTA, CDR2 FQGNSA. The CDR3 is 14 residues long. This chain's CDR3 is CASSLGSRVQPQHF. Written as DNA, the CDR3 is TGTGCCAGCAGCTTAGGATCCAGGGTTCAGCCCCAGCATTTT. Together with reference TRBV7-2 and TRBJ1-5, the CDR3 gives the full variable domain: GAGVSQSPSNKVTEKGKDVELRCDPISGHTALYWYRQSLGQGLEFLIYFQGNSAPDKSGLPSDRFSAERTGGSVSTLTIQRTQQEDSAVYLCASSLGSRVQPQHFGDGTRLSIL.